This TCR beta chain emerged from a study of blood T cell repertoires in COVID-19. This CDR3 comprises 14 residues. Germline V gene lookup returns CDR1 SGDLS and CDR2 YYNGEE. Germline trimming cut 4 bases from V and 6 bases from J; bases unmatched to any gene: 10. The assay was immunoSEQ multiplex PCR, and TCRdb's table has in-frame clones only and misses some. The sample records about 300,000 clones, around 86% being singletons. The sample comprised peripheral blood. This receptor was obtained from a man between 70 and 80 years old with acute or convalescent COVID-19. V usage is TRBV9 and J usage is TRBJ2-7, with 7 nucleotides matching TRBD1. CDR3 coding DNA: TGTGCCAGCAGCCCGGGACAGAATCCTTTCGAGCAGTACTTC. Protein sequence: CASSPGQNPFEQYF. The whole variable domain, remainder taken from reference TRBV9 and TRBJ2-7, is DSGVTQTPKHLITATGQRVTLRCSPRSGDLSVYWYQQSLDQGLQFLIQYYNGEERAKGNILERFSAQQFPDLHSELNLSSLELGDSALYFCASSPGQNPFEQYFGPGTRLTVT.